These T cell receptor beta chains were read from a single sample in a study of blood T cell repertoires in COVID-19. The data were produced by immunoSEQ multiplex PCR, yet TCRdb's version contains in-frame clones alone and is incomplete. The table shows about 350,000 clones, with around nine tenths occurring only once. Sequenced material: peripheral blood. These TCRs come from a woman aged 55 to 70 with COVID-19, enrolled during active disease. The CDR3 runs from the conserved cysteine through the conserved F or W. Fields, in order: D gene, V gene, clone size, J gene, CDR3 DNA, CDR3 protein. The D gene is left open where the match is weak. Rows give clone size only sometimes, using once, few, many, or a class for an expanded clone.

>.|TRBV14|.|TRBJ2-5
TGTGCCAGCAGCCAATTAAACGGGGAGACCCAGTACTTC
CASSQLNGETQYF
>TRBD1|TRBV6-5|.|TRBJ2-5
TGTGCCAGCAGCTATGGGACAGCTCAAGAGACCCAGTACTTC
CASSYGTAQETQYF
>TRBD1|TRBV6-5|.|TRBJ1-5
TGTGCCAGCAGTACCAGGGGGTTCAATCAGCCCCAGCATTTT
CASSTRGFNQPQHF
>.|TRBV7-9|.|TRBJ1-6
TGTGCCAGCAGCTTGGACGGAGGGGTCTCACCCCTCCACTTT
CASSLDGGVSPLHF
>.|TRBV3-1/TRBV3-2|.|TRBJ1-2
TGTGCCAGCAGCCAAGTGCCACAGTCGGGCTACACCTTC
CASSQVPQSGYTF
>.|TRBV7-8|.|TRBJ2-3
TGTGCCAGCAGCTCCCCGCGAGGGACTTTCACAGATACGCAGTATTTT
CASSSPRGTFTDTQYF
>TRBD1|TRBV3-1/TRBV3-2|once|TRBJ2-3
TGTGCCAGCAGCCAACCGGGACAGGGGTACGTAGATACGCAGTATTTT
CASSQPGQGYVDTQYF
>.|TRBV10-1|.|TRBJ1-2
TGCGCCAGCAGTGAAAACGACCGCAGACACGTTATCTATGGCTACACCTTC
CASSENDRRHVIYGYTF
>TRBD1|TRBV3-1/TRBV3-2|.|TRBJ1-2
TGTGCCAGCAGCCAGCGGACAGGGGAACAAGGCTACACCTTC
CASSQRTGEQGYTF
>.|TRBV6-5|.|TRBJ2-5
TGTGCCAGCACCTCCAGATCAGGGAGGGAGACCCAGTACTTC
CASTSRSGRETQYF